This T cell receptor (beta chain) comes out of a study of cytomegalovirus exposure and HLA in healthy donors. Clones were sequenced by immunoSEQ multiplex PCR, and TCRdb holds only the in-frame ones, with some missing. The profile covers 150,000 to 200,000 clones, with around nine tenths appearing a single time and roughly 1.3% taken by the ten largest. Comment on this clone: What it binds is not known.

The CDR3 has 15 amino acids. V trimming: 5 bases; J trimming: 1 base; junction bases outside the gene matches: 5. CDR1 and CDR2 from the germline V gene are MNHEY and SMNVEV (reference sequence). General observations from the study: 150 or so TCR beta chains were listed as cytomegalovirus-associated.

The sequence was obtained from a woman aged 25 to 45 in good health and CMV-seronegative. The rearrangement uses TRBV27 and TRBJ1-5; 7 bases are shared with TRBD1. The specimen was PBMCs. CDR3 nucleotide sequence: TGTGCCAGCAGTCCGACAGGGTTGAGCAATCAGCCCCAGCATTTT. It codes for CASSPTGLSNQPQHF.